This TCR beta chain derives from a study of T cell responses to AZD1222 COVID-19 vaccine. Study overall: Second-dose timings of about 4 or about 12 weeks were pooled.

Clones were read by immunoSEQ multiplex PCR, and TCRdb kept only the in-frame ones, dropping some. The sample consists of just under 85,000 clones, around 86% of them appearing once. Germline CDR1 and CDR2: SGHRS and YFSETQ. V lost 1 base, J lost 5 bases, and 11 bases stayed unmatched. This CDR3 has 16 residues. The genes are TRBV5-1 and TRBJ2-7, with 8 positions matching TRBD1. This receptor was obtained from an adult in good health. The sample in question was peripheral blood, obtained on day 0 of AZD1222 vaccination. This chain's CDR3 is CASSLQGAGKLHEQYF. As DNA, the CDR3 is TGCGCCAGCAGCTTGCAGGGGGCAGGGAAGCTCCACGAGCAGTACTTC.